One sample yielded the 6 T cell receptor beta chains listed below, sequenced in a study of T-cell memory formation after mild COVID-19. TCRdb used MiXCR to reprocess the 5' RACE reads, holding one entry per CDR3 protein. The sample lists 250,000 to 300,000 distinct CDR3 sequences, 16% occurring once. What was sequenced was PBMCs or a T cell subset sorted from them (not recorded which). Every receptor here comes from a man between 18 and 29 years old who had mild COVID-19 (a few samples of this study predate the infection). Cell type and time point are not known.

This clonotype was detected ten times or more. V and J are TRBV7-9 and TRBJ2-2; 11 bases are shared with TRBD2. This CDR3 is built from 15 residues. Trimming cost V 6 bases and J 4 bases; bases outside gene matches: 4. Looked up from germline, CDR1 is SEHNR and CDR2 is FQNEAQ (reference sequence). For the CDR3, the DNA is TGTGCCAGCAGACCTGGACTAGCGGGCACCGGGGAGCTGTTTTTT. It yields the protein CASRPGLAGTGELFF.

This chain uses TRBV5-1 with TRBJ1-3; unclear D gene. Germline V CDR1 and CDR2: SGHRS, YFSETQ. V lost 0 bases to trimming and J lost 4 bases, with 8 bases between them. This CDR3 is built from 14 residues. In nucleotides, the CDR3 is TGCGCCAGCAGCTTGGCTGGGGTCGGAAACACCATATATTTT. This sequence encodes CASSLAGVGNTIYF.

This rearrangement joins TRBV24-1 to TRBJ2-3; 7 bases are shared with TRBD1. The CDR3 covers 14 residues. CDR1 is KGHDR, CDR2 SFDVKD, per germline. Trimming cost V 6 bases and J 1 base; bases outside gene matches: 3. The CDR3 nucleotides are TGTGCCACCAGTAGGGGGCTCGGCACAGATACGCAGTATTTT. Residues: CATSRGLGTDTQYF.

J is TRBJ2-1 and V is TRBV5-1; maybe TRBD2 (5 bases). The germline V gene encodes CDR1 SGHRS and CDR2 YFSETQ. This CDR3 has 11 residues. Trimming shortened V by 4 bases and J by 13 bases, and 12 bases separated the two germline ends. The CDR3 DNA follows: TGCGCCAGCAGCGCCCCTCCGGGACAGTTCTTC. It codes for CASSAPPGQFF. The entire variable domain, with the rest obtained from reference TRBV5-1 and TRBJ2-1, is as follows: KAGVTQTPRYLIKTRGQQVTLSCSPISGHRSVSWYQQTPGQGLQFLFEYFSETQRNKGNFPGRFSGRQFSNSRSEMNVSTLELGDSALYLCASSAPPGQFFGPGTRLTVL.

The chain links TRBV20-1 to TRBJ2-1, with no clear D. CDR3 length: 18 amino acids. V shed 0 bases and J shed 0 bases, with 18 bases lying between them. Germline V gene lookup returns CDR1 DFQATT and CDR2 SNEGSKA (reference sequence). The CDR3 sequence: CSARDLGSYPTSYNEQFF. The CDR3 nucleotides are TGCAGTGCTAGAGATTTAGGAAGCTATCCGACCTCCTACAATGAGCAGTTCTTC.

The rearrangement uses TRBV20-1 and TRBJ1-5; D is unresolved. The CDR3 spans 15 residues. The germline gives CDR1 DFQATT, CDR2 SNEGSKA (reference sequence). Trimming stripped 5 bases from V and 5 bases from J, with 19 bases between. The CDR3 here is CSARLRNLRDQPQHF. CDR3 bases: TGCAGTGCTCGACTCCGAAATCTACGAGATCAGCCCCAGCATTTT.